This T cell receptor (beta chain) was retrieved from a study of shared clonotypes between healthy human individuals. Sequenced by immunoSEQ multiplex PCR; TCRdb stores in-frame clones only, minus some. This table has roughly 2.5 million clones, approximately 92% appearing once. After removal of 6 bases from V and 0 bases from J, the junction contained 8 bases not matched to a gene. Germline V gene lookup returns CDR1 MNHEY and CDR2 SVGAGI. CDR3 length: 15 residues. The chain joins TRBV6-5 to TRBJ2-7, with 7 positions matching TRBD1. Sequences were obtained from naive CD4+ T cells sorted from blood. The subset: CD45RA+ positively selected. This receptor was identified in a man between 18 and 35 years old in good health. CDR3 sequence (DNA): TGTGCCAGCAGCCGTGGACAGGCAATCTCCTACGAGCAGTACTTC. Its protein is CASSRGQAISYEQYF.